Listed below are T cell receptor beta chains from one sample, sequenced in a study of cytomegalovirus exposure and HLA in healthy donors. Profiled with immunoSEQ multiplex PCR; TCRdb holds only in-frame clones, not every one. The data contain some 140,000 clones, roughly 90% of them singletons. Sequencing was done on a sample of PBMCs. The source of these receptors is a man aged 18 to 29 in good health and CMV-seropositive. CDR3s include the opening cysteine and the closing phenylalanine or tryptophan. A D gene is named only where the DNA matches it firmly. Clone size, where shown, is once, few, many, or a class for clones that have expanded.

abundance: .
j_gene: TRBJ1-1
d_gene: TRBD1
v_gene: TRBV9
CDR3nt: TGTGCCAGCACGCCCGGGGCGCGACAGGGTTGGGACACTGAAGCTTTCTTT
CDR3aa: CASTPGARQGWDTEAFF

abundance: .
j_gene: TRBJ2-3
d_gene: TRBD2
v_gene: TRBV10-3
CDR3nt: TGTGCCATCGCGGCGGGGGGTAGCACAGATACGCAGTATTTT
CDR3aa: CAIAAGGSTDTQYF

abundance: .
j_gene: TRBJ2-2
d_gene: TRBD1
v_gene: TRBV5-1
CDR3nt: TGCGCCAGCAGCGCCGGGGACAGGGCTGCCGGGGAGCTGTTTTTT
CDR3aa: CASSAGDRAAGELFF

abundance: .
j_gene: TRBJ2-1
d_gene: .
v_gene: TRBV19
CDR3nt: TGTGCCAGTAGTATAGATCATGACGAGGACACGCGATTCTACAATGAGCAGTTCTTC
CDR3aa: CASSIDHDEDTRFYNEQFF

abundance: few
j_gene: TRBJ1-3
d_gene: .
v_gene: TRBV7-2
CDR3nt: TGTGCCAGCAGCTTAATCCGGAACACCATATATTTT
CDR3aa: CASSLIRNTIYF

abundance: once
j_gene: TRBJ2-1
d_gene: .
v_gene: TRBV5-5
CDR3nt: TGTGCCAGCAGCTTGGACTCCCAGGTTTTCATCTTCGGGGACAATGAGCAGTTCTTC
CDR3aa: CASSLDSQVFIFGDNEQFF

abundance: .
j_gene: TRBJ2-3
d_gene: .
v_gene: TRBV5-1
CDR3nt: TGCGCCAGCAGCTCCTCGGGAGCTAGCACAGATACGCAGTATTTT
CDR3aa: CASSSSGASTDTQYF

abundance: .
j_gene: TRBJ2-7
d_gene: .
v_gene: TRBV15
CDR3nt: TGTGCCACCAGCAGCCCGGTCCAGGGGAACGAGCAGTACTTC
CDR3aa: CATSSPVQGNEQYF

abundance: .
j_gene: TRBJ2-3
d_gene: TRBD1
v_gene: TRBV6-5
CDR3nt: TGTGCCAGCAGTTACGGGACAGGGTCAGATACGCAGTATTTT
CDR3aa: CASSYGTGSDTQYF

abundance: .
j_gene: TRBJ1-5
d_gene: .
v_gene: TRBV27
CDR3nt: TGTGCCAGCAGTTTAACAGGGATTCTCAATCAGCCCCAGCATTTT
CDR3aa: CASSLTGILNQPQHF

abundance: .
j_gene: TRBJ1-1
d_gene: .
v_gene: TRBV6-6
CDR3nt: TGTGCCAGCAGTCCAGAGGGGAGGGGGAACACTGAAGCTTTCTTT
CDR3aa: CASSPEGRGNTEAFF

abundance: .
j_gene: TRBJ1-5
d_gene: .
v_gene: TRBV18
CDR3nt: TGTGCCAGCTCACCAGACGGTTCAGGGCAGCCCCAGCATTTT
CDR3aa: CASSPDGSGQPQHF

abundance: once
j_gene: TRBJ2-7
d_gene: TRBD1
v_gene: TRBV29-1
CDR3nt: TGCAGCGGTACGGACAGGGCTACCTACGAGCAGTACTTC
CDR3aa: CSGTDRATYEQYF

abundance: .
j_gene: TRBJ2-7
d_gene: TRBD2
v_gene: TRBV9
CDR3nt: TGTGCCAGCAGCCCAGGGACTAGCGGGGGGGCCCACGAGCAGTACTTC
CDR3aa: CASSPGTSGGAHEQYF

abundance: .
j_gene: TRBJ1-5
d_gene: .
v_gene: TRBV4-3
CDR3nt: TGCGCCAGCAGCCAAGATCGGGGGGTCACTGGCAATCAGCCCCAGCATTTT
CDR3aa: CASSQDRGVTGNQPQHF

abundance: .
j_gene: TRBJ2-6
d_gene: .
v_gene: TRBV11-2
CDR3nt: TGTGCCAGCAGCTTAGCCTTCCGGACTCACTCTGGGGCCAACGTCCTGACTTTC
CDR3aa: CASSLAFRTHSGANVLTF

abundance: .
j_gene: TRBJ2-7
d_gene: TRBD2
v_gene: TRBV7-8
CDR3nt: TGTGCCAGCAGAGGCCGACCTAGCGGGAAGTTTGAGTACGAGCAGTACTTC
CDR3aa: CASRGRPSGKFEYEQYF

abundance: .
j_gene: TRBJ1-2
d_gene: .
v_gene: TRBV29-1
CDR3nt: TGCAGCGTTGAATTGCAGGGCGCTGGCTACACCTTC
CDR3aa: CSVELQGAGYTF

abundance: .
j_gene: TRBJ2-1
d_gene: TRBD2
v_gene: TRBV7-3
CDR3nt: TGTGCCAGCAGCTCATGGACTAGCGGGAGCCTGAATGAGCAGTTCTTC
CDR3aa: CASSSWTSGSLNEQFF

abundance: .
j_gene: TRBJ2-2
d_gene: .
v_gene: TRBV7-2
CDR3nt: TGTGCCAGCAGCTTAGTGGGGAGGAGCCACGCGAACACCGGGGAGCTGTTTTTT
CDR3aa: CASSLVGRSHANTGELFF

abundance: .
j_gene: TRBJ1-5
d_gene: .
v_gene: TRBV15
CDR3nt: TGTGCCACCAGCGGACCCCCCAGGGGTATCAATCAGCCCCAGCATTTT
CDR3aa: CATSGPPRGINQPQHF

abundance: .
j_gene: TRBJ1-4
d_gene: TRBD1
v_gene: TRBV5-8
CDR3nt: TGTGCCAGCAGCTTGGGACAGGGGTCTGAAAAACTGTTTTTT
CDR3aa: CASSLGQGSEKLFF

abundance: .
j_gene: TRBJ1-1
d_gene: TRBD1
v_gene: TRBV27
CDR3nt: TGTGCCAGCAGTCTACGGACAGGGTCCACTGAAGCTTTCTTT
CDR3aa: CASSLRTGSTEAFF

abundance: .
j_gene: TRBJ2-1
d_gene: .
v_gene: TRBV29-1
CDR3nt: TGCAGCGTTGGCTGGAGCCCCAACTACAATGAGCAGTTCTTC
CDR3aa: CSVGWSPNYNEQFF

abundance: .
j_gene: TRBJ1-1
d_gene: .
v_gene: TRBV4-3
CDR3nt: TGCGCCAGCAGCCAAGGACACAGGTCGAACACTGAAGCTTTCTTT
CDR3aa: CASSQGHRSNTEAFF

abundance: few
j_gene: TRBJ2-5
d_gene: .
v_gene: TRBV6-5
CDR3nt: TGTGCCAGCAGCACCGACGACAGGTACCAAGAGACCCAGTACTTC
CDR3aa: CASSTDDRYQETQYF

abundance: once
j_gene: TRBJ2-1
d_gene: .
v_gene: TRBV9
CDR3nt: TGTGCCAGCAGTCCAGGGCAGACGGCTGAGCAGTTCTTC
CDR3aa: CASSPGQTAEQFF

abundance: .
j_gene: TRBJ2-7
d_gene: .
v_gene: TRBV5-4
CDR3nt: TGTGCCAGCAGCTTGGGGATCTGGGCCGACGACGAGCAGTACTTC
CDR3aa: CASSLGIWADDEQYF

abundance: .
j_gene: TRBJ2-1
d_gene: TRBD2
v_gene: TRBV10-2
CDR3nt: TGCGCCAGCAGAGACAGGAGCGGGAGAACCTACAATGAGCAGTTCTTC
CDR3aa: CASRDRSGRTYNEQFF

abundance: .
j_gene: TRBJ2-1
d_gene: .
v_gene: TRBV11-3
CDR3nt: TGTGCCAGCAGCTTCCCCCTCGGCTTGTTCGGGGATGAGCAGTTCTTC
CDR3aa: CASSFPLGLFGDEQFF

abundance: .
j_gene: TRBJ1-1
d_gene: .
v_gene: TRBV7-2
CDR3nt: TGTGCCAGCAGCCCCCGGCCTGGTGAAGTAAGAGGCACTGAAGCTTTCTTT
CDR3aa: CASSPRPGEVRGTEAFF

abundance: .
j_gene: TRBJ2-1
d_gene: .
v_gene: TRBV6-5
CDR3nt: TGTGCCAGCAGGGCCGGAGGACCCCCCAATGAGCAGTTCTTC
CDR3aa: CASRAGGPPNEQFF

abundance: .
j_gene: TRBJ1-1
d_gene: .
v_gene: TRBV30
CDR3nt: TGTGCCTGGAGGCCTGGACTGGGCGGGGGGGAGAAAACTGAAGCTTTCTTT
CDR3aa: CAWRPGLGGGEKTEAFF

abundance: .
j_gene: TRBJ2-1
d_gene: TRBD2
v_gene: TRBV7-8
CDR3nt: TGTGCCAGCAGCGACCCTAGCGGGGGGCCGGGTGAGCAGTTCTTC
CDR3aa: CASSDPSGGPGEQFF

abundance: .
j_gene: TRBJ1-5
d_gene: .
v_gene: TRBV19
CDR3nt: TGTGCCAGTAGTATAGATACGAGAGACAATCAGCCCCAGCATTTT
CDR3aa: CASSIDTRDNQPQHF

abundance: once
j_gene: TRBJ2-1
d_gene: .
v_gene: TRBV20-1
CDR3nt: TGCAGTGCTTCCTATTACAATGAGCAGTTCTTC
CDR3aa: CSASYYNEQFF

abundance: .
j_gene: TRBJ1-5
d_gene: TRBD1
v_gene: TRBV6-5
CDR3nt: TGTGCCAGCAGTAGGGGACAGCAAAATCAGCCCCAGCATTTT
CDR3aa: CASSRGQQNQPQHF

abundance: once
j_gene: TRBJ2-2
d_gene: .
v_gene: TRBV28
CDR3nt: TGTGCCAGCAGTTCCTACAGGGATCCGAACACCGGGGAGCTGTTTTTT
CDR3aa: CASSSYRDPNTGELFF

abundance: .
j_gene: TRBJ2-7
d_gene: .
v_gene: TRBV29-1
CDR3nt: TGCAGCGTTGAAAGACAGTCCTCCTACGAGCAGTACTTC
CDR3aa: CSVERQSSYEQYF

abundance: .
j_gene: TRBJ1-2
d_gene: .
v_gene: TRBV18
CDR3nt: TGTGCCAGCTCACCAACAGGACCCTATGGCTACACCTTC
CDR3aa: CASSPTGPYGYTF

abundance: .
j_gene: TRBJ1-1
d_gene: TRBD1
v_gene: TRBV29-1
CDR3nt: TGCAGCGTTTTCCCACCCCGACAGGGACAGACTGAAGCTTTCTTT
CDR3aa: CSVFPPRQGQTEAFF

abundance: .
j_gene: TRBJ1-1
d_gene: .
v_gene: TRBV19
CDR3nt: TGTGCCAGTGCGGCAGACAACACTGAAGCTTTCTTT
CDR3aa: CASAADNTEAFF

abundance: .
j_gene: TRBJ1-1
d_gene: .
v_gene: TRBV18
CDR3nt: TGTGCCAGCTCACCCCAGGGTGACACTGAAGCTTTCTTT
CDR3aa: CASSPQGDTEAFF

abundance: .
j_gene: TRBJ2-2
d_gene: .
v_gene: TRBV15
CDR3nt: TGTGCCACCAGCGGGAGTTTGGGTTCCCTTATCGGCGGGGAGCTGTTTTTT
CDR3aa: CATSGSLGSLIGGELFF

abundance: .
j_gene: TRBJ2-7
d_gene: TRBD1
v_gene: TRBV30
CDR3nt: TGTGCCTGGGACCCCGGGACAGGGGACGAAGCCTCCTACGAGCAGTACTTC
CDR3aa: CAWDPGTGDEASYEQYF

abundance: .
j_gene: TRBJ1-5
d_gene: TRBD1
v_gene: TRBV5-1
CDR3nt: TGCGCCAGCAGCTCCGGACAGGTTGGCCAGCCCCAGCATTTT
CDR3aa: CASSSGQVGQPQHF

abundance: .
j_gene: TRBJ1-1
d_gene: .
v_gene: TRBV5-1
CDR3nt: TGCGCCAGCAGCCCTCACTTGAACACTGAAGCTTTCTTT
CDR3aa: CASSPHLNTEAFF

abundance: .
j_gene: TRBJ1-1
d_gene: .
v_gene: TRBV30
CDR3nt: TGTGCCTGGAGCCTGCCGGGAAGGAACACTGAAGCTTTCTTT
CDR3aa: CAWSLPGRNTEAFF

abundance: .
j_gene: TRBJ1-6
d_gene: TRBD1
v_gene: TRBV6-5
CDR3nt: TGTGCCAGCAGCCCGGACAGGCGTTCACCCCTCCACTTT
CDR3aa: CASSPDRRSPLHF

abundance: .
j_gene: TRBJ2-2
d_gene: .
v_gene: TRBV6-5
CDR3nt: TGTGCCACCGAGGGGGGAGGGGCTACCGGGGAGCTGTTTTTT
CDR3aa: CATEGGGATGELFF

abundance: .
j_gene: TRBJ1-2
d_gene: TRBD1
v_gene: TRBV5-1
CDR3nt: TGCGCCAGCAGCTTGGAAGGGGGCGGGTATGGCTACACCTTC
CDR3aa: CASSLEGGGYGYTF

abundance: .
j_gene: TRBJ2-5
d_gene: .
v_gene: TRBV12-5
CDR3nt: TGTGCTAGTGCCTTAACGGGGCAAGAGACCCAGTACTTC
CDR3aa: CASALTGQETQYF

abundance: .
j_gene: TRBJ2-5
d_gene: TRBD2
v_gene: TRBV7-2
CDR3nt: TGTGCCAGCTCCCTAGGGGTGGGCGGGGGTGAAGAGACCCAGTACTTC
CDR3aa: CASSLGVGGGEETQYF